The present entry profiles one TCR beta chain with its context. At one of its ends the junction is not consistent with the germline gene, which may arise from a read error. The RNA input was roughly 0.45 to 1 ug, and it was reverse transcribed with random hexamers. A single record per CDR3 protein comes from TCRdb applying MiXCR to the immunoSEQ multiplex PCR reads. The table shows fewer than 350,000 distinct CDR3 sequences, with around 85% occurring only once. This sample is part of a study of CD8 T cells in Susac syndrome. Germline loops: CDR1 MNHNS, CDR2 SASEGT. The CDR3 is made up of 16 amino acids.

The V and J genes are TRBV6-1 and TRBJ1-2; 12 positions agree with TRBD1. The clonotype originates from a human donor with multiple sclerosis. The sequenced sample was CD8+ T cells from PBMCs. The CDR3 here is CASKGTGGGLDYGYTF. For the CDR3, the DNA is TGTGCCAGCAAAGGGACAGGGGGCGGCCTCGACTATGGTTACACCTTC.